What follows are 25 T cell receptor beta chains derived from one specimen sequenced in a study of radiation and T cells in renal cell carcinoma. Regarding time point: baseline pretreatment blood. Indicated treatment: 15 Gy SBRT to primary tumor, nephrectomy 4 weeks later. TCRdb's copy holds only in-frame clones and misses some; the assay was immunoSEQ multiplex PCR. The sample has around 140,000 clones; around 78% are singletons. The sequenced sample was blood, obtained from a patient whose treatment included radiotherapy and nephrectomy. The receptors derive from a woman aged 45-65 years with renal cell carcinoma.

The chain carries TRBV7-2 and TRBJ2-3; D is possibly TRBD2 (6 bases). CDR1 and CDR2 (germline): SGHTA, FQGNSA. V gave up 5 bases and J gave up 3 bases, with 15 bases separating them. The CDR3 is 15 residues long. The CDR3 DNA reads TGTGCCAGCAGCCCGGGGCTAGCGCGTACAGATACGCAGTATTTT. Amino acid sequence: CASSPGLARTDTQYF. Full variable domain (missing parts from reference TRBV7-2 and TRBJ2-3): GAGVSQSPSNKVTEKGKDVELRCDPISGHTALYWYRQSLGQGLEFLIYFQGNSAPDKSGLPSDRFSAERTGGSVSTLTIQRTQQEDSAVYLCASSPGLARTDTQYFGPGTRLTVL.

The J gene is TRBJ2-1, the V gene TRBV28; 7 nucleotides line up with TRBD1. This CDR3 region has 15 residues. Unmatched junction bases numbered 9, after V lost 6 bases and J lost 4 bases. Per germline, CDR1 MDHEN and CDR2 SYDVKM. The CDR3: CASRSGQVLYNEQFF. DNA of the CDR3: TGTGCCAGCAGATCCGGACAGGTTCTGTACAATGAGCAGTTCTTC.

The chain recombines TRBV2 with TRBJ1-1, with D maybe TRBD1 (5 bases). The CDR3 spans 13 residues. Germline CDR1 is SNHLY and CDR2 is FYNNEI. The V gene lost 3 bases and the J gene lost 4 bases, with 9 bases spanning the gap. The CDR3 is CASSEAGSTEAFF. In DNA, the CDR3 is TGTGCCAGCAGTGAGGCAGGGAGCACTGAAGCTTTCTTT.

The V and J genes are TRBV5-1 and TRBJ2-1; 8 nucleotides align to TRBD2. Germline CDR1 is SGHRS and CDR2 is YFSETQ. Trimming took 0 bases from V and 10 from J; bases not matched to a gene: 9. This CDR3 has 15 amino acids. CDR3 sequence: CASSLGAGVGREQFF. The CDR3 nucleotides are TGCGCCAGCAGCTTGGGAGCGGGAGTCGGGCGCGAGCAGTTCTTC.

The CDR3 DNA reads TGTGCCAGCAGCGTAGATCCTGGACAGACCTACGAGCAGTACTTC. This gives the protein CASSVDPGQTYEQYF. V usage is TRBV9 and J usage is TRBJ2-7, with D possibly TRBD1 on 6 matching bases. The CDR3 contains 15 residues. Trimming stripped 0 bases from V and 2 bases from J, with 12 bases between. Per germline, CDR1 SGDLS and CDR2 YYNGEE.

V usage is TRBV10-1 and J usage is TRBJ1-6, with D unresolved. The V gene lost 6 bases and the J gene lost 7 bases, with 10 bases spanning the gap. CDR1 WNHNN and CDR2 SYGVQD come from the germline V gene (reference sequence). CDR3 size: 13 residues. This chain's CDR3 is CASSLLRNSPLHF. CDR3 DNA: TGCGCCAGCAGCCTGTTGAGGAATTCACCCCTCCACTTT.

As DNA, the CDR3 is TGTGCCTCACTCCGTGGTGAAAAACTGTTTTTT. Protein: CASLRGEKLFF. This chain connects TRBV28 to TRBJ1-4; no clear D. V was pared by 11 bases and J by 7 bases, with 11 bases between. Germline V gives CDR1 MDHEN, CDR2 SYDVKM. CDR3 length: 11 residues.

The J gene is TRBJ1-1, the V gene TRBV5-6; D is undetermined. The germline V gene has CDR1 SGHDT and CDR2 YYEEEE. V was pared by 2 bases and J by 1 base, with 9 bases between. CDR3 size: 14 residues. CDR3 sequence (DNA): TGTGCCAGCAGCTTTCTGAAGGGGAACACTGAAGCTTTCTTT. Protein product: CASSFLKGNTEAFF.

CDR3 coding DNA: TGCGCCAGCAGTGAGTCAAGAACTCCCTGGGAGCAGTACTTC. Amino acids: CASSESRTPWEQYF. This sequence joins TRBV10-1 and TRBJ2-7, with D unresolved. V lost 0 bases to trimming and J lost 7 bases, with 13 bases between them. The V gene's germline CDR1 is WNHNN and CDR2 SYGVQD (reference sequence). The CDR3 is 14 amino acids.

Written as DNA, the CDR3 is TGTGCCAGCAGCGTAGGTTACTCTGGAAACACCATATATTTT. It specifies CASSVGYSGNTIYF. The chain recombines TRBV9 with TRBJ1-3; D uncertain. The V gene's germline CDR1 is SGDLS and CDR2 YYNGEE. The CDR3 is made up of 14 amino acids. Trimming took 0 bases from V and 0 from J, leaving 4 bases between them.

The V call is TRBV5-6, the J call TRBJ1-2; no clear D. The CDR3 contains 13 residues. The germline V gene has CDR1 SGHDT and CDR2 YYEEEE. Trimming pared 2 bases from V and 2 bases from J, leaving 7 bases between. CDR3 residues: CASSFGRNYGYTF. In DNA form, the CDR3 reads TGTGCCAGCAGCTTTGGCCGCAACTATGGCTACACCTTC. The full variable domain, with the rest looked up from reference TRBV5-6 and TRBJ1-2, is DAGVTQSPTHLIKTRGQQVTLRCSPKSGHDTVSWYQQALGQGPQFIFQYYEEEERQRGNFPDRFSGHQFPNYSSELNVNALLLGDSALYLCASSFGRNYGYTFGSGTRLTVV.

The rearrangement links TRBV4-1 to TRBJ2-3; D unclear. V shed 3 bases and J shed 6 bases, with 7 bases lying between them. CDR3 length equals 12 residues. Germline V lookup: CDR1 MGHRA, CDR2 YSYEKL. For the CDR3, the DNA is TGCGCCAGCAGCCAGGATGGGGATACGCAGTATTTT. As protein: CASSQDGDTQYF.

As regards this clone: The sample contains more than one DNA sequence encoding this CDR3. The rearrangement links TRBV20-1 to TRBJ1-2; D unresolved. The V and J ends lost 4 bases and 4 bases respectively, with 4 bases between them. The germline V gene has CDR1 DFQATT and CDR2 SNEGSKA (reference sequence). The CDR3 runs to 10 residues. The CDR3 is CSATSYGYTF. CDR3 coding DNA: TGCAGTGCTACAAGCTATGGCTACACCTTC.

This clone was seen just once. This chain connects TRBV6-6 to TRBJ2-5, with D possibly TRBD2 on 6 matching bases. The CDR3 extends over 15 amino acids. Germline CDR1 reads MNHNY; CDR2 reads SVGAGI (reference sequence). V was trimmed by 6 bases and J by 5 bases, leaving 19 bases between them. The CDR3 loop reads CASRLGGDGGETQYF. CDR3 coding DNA: TGTGCCAGCAGGCTAGGAGGGGACGGCGGGGAGACCCAGTACTTC.

The chain uses TRBV6-1 and TRBJ2-3; D remains unclear. The CDR3 length is 14 residues. Trimming cost V 2 bases and J 5 bases, with 11 bases left between them. Germline V gives CDR1 MNHNS, CDR2 SASEGT. CDR3 coding DNA: TGTGCCAGCAGTGAACGTCGAGGCGGAGATACGCAGTATTTT. Translated: CASSERRGGDTQYF.

This clone came up a few times. The V gene is TRBV7-2, the J gene TRBJ2-5; maybe TRBD2 (6 bases). V shed 3 bases and J shed 7 bases, with 18 bases lying between them. The CDR3 has 15 residues. Germline V gene lookup returns CDR1 SGHTA and CDR2 FQGNSA. The CDR3 DNA sequence: TGTGCCAGCAGCTTGGGGGAGGCTAGTTCGTGGACCCAGTACTTC. It is translated as CASSLGEASSWTQYF.

V usage is TRBV14 and J usage is TRBJ2-7; TRBD2 matches 8 bases. The CDR3 runs 16 residues. V lost 0 bases and J lost 5; bases outside the gene matches: 9. Germline CDR1 SGHDN, CDR2 FVKESK. CDR3 sequence: CASSQDYAGGRDEQYF. The CDR3 coding sequence is TGTGCCAGCAGCCAAGATTATGCGGGGGGCCGGGACGAGCAGTACTTC.

This clone came up once. This chain links TRBV6-1 with TRBJ1-5; D is unclear. Looked up from germline, CDR1 is MNHNS and CDR2 is SASEGT. The CDR3 is made up of 15 amino acids. Trimming left V 3 bases short and J 11 bases short, with 20 bases between. CDR3 in amino acids: CASSDNWSGPLAQHF. For the CDR3, the DNA is TGTGCCAGCAGTGATAATTGGTCAGGCCCTTTGGCCCAGCATTTT.

The V and J genes are TRBV9 and TRBJ2-3; tentative D call: TRBD2 (5 bases). The CDR3 length is 16 residues. Germline CDR1 reads SGDLS; CDR2 reads YYNGEE. With 0 bases removed from V and 0 bases from J, the gap between germline ends came to 11 bases. The chain's CDR3 is CASSVAWSGSTDTQYF. CDR3 DNA sequence: TGTGCCAGCAGCGTAGCGTGGAGCGGAAGCACAGATACGCAGTATTTT. The whole variable domain, remainder taken from reference TRBV9 and TRBJ2-3, is DSGVTQTPKHLITATGQRVTLRCSPRSGDLSVYWYQQSLDQGLQFLIQYYNGEERAKGNILERFSAQQFPDLHSELNLSSLELGDSALYFCASSVAWSGSTDTQYFGPGTRLTVL.

This clone was seen more than once but under ten times. The chain carries TRBV11-2 and TRBJ2-3; D gene ambiguous. From germline, CDR1 is SGHAT and CDR2 FQNNGV. Trimming shortened V by 3 bases and J by 5 bases, and 6 bases separated the two germline ends. The CDR3 contains 12 residues. The CDR3 DNA sequence: TGTGCCAGCAGCTTGGACGGAGATACGCAGTATTTT. Translating gives CASSLDGDTQYF.

This chain links TRBV7-2 with TRBJ2-7; 9 nucleotides align to TRBD2. CDR3 length: 15 residues. CDR1 SGHTA and CDR2 FQGNSA come from the germline V gene. The J segment lost 3 bases and the V segment lost 5 bases, leaving 8 bases of the junction unmatched. CDR3 coding DNA: TGTGCCAGCAGCGTGACCGGGACTAGCAGCTACGAGCAGTACTTC. This translates into CASSVTGTSSYEQYF.

CDR3 sequence: CASNHLEGEQYF. CDR3 nucleotides: TGTGCCAGCAACCACCTAGAGGGCGAGCAGTACTTC. The chain recombines TRBV10-3 with TRBJ2-7; weak D call: TRBD2 (5 bases). Trimming pared 10 bases from V and 6 bases from J, leaving 16 bases between. CDR1 is ENHRY and CDR2 is SYGVKD in the germline V gene. The length of the CDR3 is 12 residues.

This chain joins TRBV6-6 and TRBJ2-5, with D maybe TRBD1 (6 bases). The DNA end favors TRBJ2-7, so the J call may be wrong. CDR3 length: 12 amino acids. Germline V CDR1 and CDR2: MNHNY, SVGAGI (reference sequence). Written as DNA, the CDR3 is TGTGCCAGCACCGCGGACAGTTACGAGCAGTACTTC. Residues: CASTADSYEQYF.

The chain combines TRBV7-2 with TRBJ2-7; D remains unclear. Germline V lookup: CDR1 SGHTA, CDR2 FQGNSA. V lost 1 base to trimming and J lost 3 bases, with 7 bases between them. There are 13 residues in the CDR3. This chain's CDR3 is CASSLVLDYEQYF. For the CDR3, the DNA is TGTGCCAGCAGCTTAGTACTCGACTACGAGCAGTACTTC.

The chain carries TRBV10-1 and TRBJ2-4; D gene unclear. Germline V CDR1 and CDR2: WNHNN, SYGVQD (reference sequence). Trimming took 0 bases from V and 9 from J, leaving 9 bases between them. The CDR3 loop spans 13 amino acids. The CDR3 DNA reads TGCGCCAGCAGTGAGTCCGGTAAAGGCATTCAGTACTTC. It codes for CASSESGKGIQYF.